Reported below is one T cell receptor beta chain. Its antigen is not identified. Time point: patch test 3, about 24 weeks after DPC sensitization. The treatment denotes: therapeutic diphenylcyclopropenone sensitization with weekly scalp DPC. Blood draws preceded each patch test application. Sample donors consisted of patients with alopecia, aged 18 to 70 years, who were suitable for DPC. The record originates from a study of human T cells and chemical hapten exposure. Study-level background: Subjects had 2% DPC placed on about 2 cm by about 2 cm of upper inner arm skin for sensitization.

MiXCR was run by TCRdb on the RACE reads, yielding one entry per CDR3 protein. Seen here are 150,000 to 200,000 distinct CDR3 sequences, 25% to 35% observed once, and the top ten hold about 2.1%. Study-wide points: The study found that DPC sensitization did not change TCRs above 1 in 1000 frequency.

Trimming stripped 3 bases from V and 7 bases from J, with 9 bases between. Germline V lookup: CDR1 ENHRY, CDR2 SYGVKD. This CDR3 is built from 12 residues. The sequence was collected from a woman under 30 with alopecia areata. Some clones in this sample may be carry-over from other donors' samples. The material was whole blood, obtained in connection with sensitization to the hapten diphenylcyclopropenone (DPC). This rearrangement joins TRBV10-3 to TRBJ1-1; D might be TRBD1 (5 bases). DNA for the CDR3: TGTGCCATCAGTGATGGGGGTGGTGAAGCTTTCTTT. Residues: CAISDGGGEAFF.